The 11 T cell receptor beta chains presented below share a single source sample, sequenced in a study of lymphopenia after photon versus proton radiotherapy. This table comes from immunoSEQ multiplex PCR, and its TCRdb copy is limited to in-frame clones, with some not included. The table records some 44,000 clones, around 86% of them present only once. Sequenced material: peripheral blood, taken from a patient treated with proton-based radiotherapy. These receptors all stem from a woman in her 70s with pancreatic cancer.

CDR3 DNA sequence: TGTGCCAGCCGGGGGGCGACCGGGGAGCTGTTTTTT. Protein product: CASRGATGELFF. The rearrangement uses TRBV7-9 and TRBJ2-2; D perhaps matches TRBD2 (7 bases). Trimming removed 8 bases from V and 5 bases from J, with 9 bases in between. Germline V gene sequence: CDR1 SEHNR, CDR2 FQNEAQ (reference sequence). This CDR3 region has 12 residues.

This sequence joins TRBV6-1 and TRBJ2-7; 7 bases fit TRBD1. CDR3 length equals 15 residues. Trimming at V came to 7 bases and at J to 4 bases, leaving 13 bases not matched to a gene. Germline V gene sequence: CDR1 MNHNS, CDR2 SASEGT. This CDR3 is CASTESGTEGYEQYF. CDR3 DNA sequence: TGTGCCAGCACCGAAAGTGGGACAGAGGGTTACGAGCAGTACTTC.

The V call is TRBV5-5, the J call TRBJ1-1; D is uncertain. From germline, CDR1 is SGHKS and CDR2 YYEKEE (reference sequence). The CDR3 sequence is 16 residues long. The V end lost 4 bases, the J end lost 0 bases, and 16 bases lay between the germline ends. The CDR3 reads CASSPVLSYMNTEAFF. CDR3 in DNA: TGTGCCAGCAGCCCAGTACTATCGTATATGAACACTGAAGCTTTCTTT.

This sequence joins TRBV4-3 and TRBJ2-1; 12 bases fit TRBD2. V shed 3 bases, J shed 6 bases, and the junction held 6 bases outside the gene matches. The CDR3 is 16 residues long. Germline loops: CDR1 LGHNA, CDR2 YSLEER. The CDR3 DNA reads TGCGCCAGCAGCCATTACCTAGCGGGAGGGGGCAATGAGCAGTTCTTC. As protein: CASSHYLAGGGNEQFF.

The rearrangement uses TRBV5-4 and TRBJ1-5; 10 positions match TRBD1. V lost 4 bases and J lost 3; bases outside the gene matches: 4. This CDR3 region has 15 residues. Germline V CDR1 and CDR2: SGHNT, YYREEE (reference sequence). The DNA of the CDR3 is TGTGCCAGCAGCCGAGACAGGGGGCCCAATCAGCCCCAGCATTTT. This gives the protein CASSRDRGPNQPQHF.

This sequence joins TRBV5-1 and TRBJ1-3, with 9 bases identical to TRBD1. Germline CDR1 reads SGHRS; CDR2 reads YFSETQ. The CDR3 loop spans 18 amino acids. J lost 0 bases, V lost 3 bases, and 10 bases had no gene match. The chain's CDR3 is CASSSTPGQGSSGNTIYF. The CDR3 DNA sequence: TGCGCCAGCAGCTCCACTCCGGGACAGGGCAGCTCTGGAAACACCATATATTTT.

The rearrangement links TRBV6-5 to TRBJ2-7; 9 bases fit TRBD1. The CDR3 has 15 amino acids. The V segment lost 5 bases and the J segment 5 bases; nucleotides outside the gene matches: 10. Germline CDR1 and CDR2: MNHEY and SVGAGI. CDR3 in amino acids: CASSSRPGQGNEQYF. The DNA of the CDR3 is TGTGCCAGCAGTAGCCGACCGGGACAGGGTAACGAGCAGTACTTC.

CDR3 nucleotide sequence: TGTGCCAGCAGCTTACGCGGGCCCCAGTACTTC. As protein: CASSLRGPQYF. The chain is built from TRBV7-2 and TRBJ2-5, with D possibly TRBD2 on 5 matching bases. The V and J ends lost 2 bases and 9 bases respectively, with 7 bases between them. Germline V gene data show CDR1 as SGHTA and CDR2 as FQGNSA. This CDR3 has 11 residues.

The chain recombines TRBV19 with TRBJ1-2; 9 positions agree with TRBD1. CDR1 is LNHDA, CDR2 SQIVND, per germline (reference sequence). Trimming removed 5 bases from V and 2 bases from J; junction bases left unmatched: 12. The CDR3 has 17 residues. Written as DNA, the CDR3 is TGTGCCAGTAGTCCTCCGGGACAGGGTGGTAAAAACTATGGCTACACCTTC. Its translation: CASSPPGQGGKNYGYTF.

The CDR3 sequence is CASSDQDRGSYEQYF. The CDR3 coding sequence is TGTGCCAGCAGTGATCAAGACAGGGGCTCCTACGAGCAGTACTTC. The chain uses TRBV6-6 and TRBJ2-7, with 8 bases lining up with TRBD1. The germline V gene encodes CDR1 MNHNY and CDR2 SVGAGI (reference sequence). The CDR3 consists of 15 residues. Germline trimming cut 5 bases from V and 0 bases from J; bases unmatched to any gene: 6.

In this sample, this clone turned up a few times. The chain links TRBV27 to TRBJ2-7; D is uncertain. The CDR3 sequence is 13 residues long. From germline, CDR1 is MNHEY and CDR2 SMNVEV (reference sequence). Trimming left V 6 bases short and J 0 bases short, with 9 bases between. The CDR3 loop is CASRTQDSYEQYF. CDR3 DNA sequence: TGTGCCAGCAGGACGCAAGACTCCTACGAGCAGTACTTC.